These 29 T cell receptor beta chains originate from one sample sequenced in a study of shared clonotypes between healthy human individuals. Sequenced by immunoSEQ multiplex PCR; TCRdb stores in-frame clones only, minus some. The sample carries some 690,000 clones, less than 95% recorded once. Input material: memory CD8+ T cells from PBMCs. Stated subset: CD45RO+ cells pooled with CCR7-negative TemRA cells. The receptors were sampled from a man aged 18-30 years in good health. Some clones in this sample may be carry-over from other donors' samples.

This clone came up once. The genes are TRBV6-5 and TRBJ1-5; a weak D match, TRBD1 (6 bases). Germline-derived CDR1 and CDR2 are MNHEY and SVGAGI. Trimming took off 3 bases at V and 5 bases at J, with 11 bases between the two ends. CDR3 length equals 14 residues. DNA for the CDR3: TGTGCCAGCAGTTATCGCGAGGGGGATCAGCCCCAGCATTTT. The encoded protein is CASSYREGDQPQHF.

Only one count was recorded for this clone. This chain's CDR3 is CSVDSREQETQYF. The CDR3 DNA is TGCAGCGTTGATTCCAGGGAACAAGAGACCCAGTACTTC. This chain joins TRBV29-1 and TRBJ2-5; weak D call: TRBD1 (5 bases). Germline-derived CDR1 and CDR2 are SQVTM and ANQGSEA. The V gene lost 3 bases and the J gene lost 2 bases, with 10 bases spanning the gap. The CDR3 has 13 amino acids.

The gene calls are TRBV7-9 and TRBJ2-3; a possible D gene is TRBD1 (6 bases). The CDR3 extends over 12 amino acids. The V end lost 4 bases, the J end lost 7 bases, and 9 bases lay between the germline ends. Germline CDR1 and CDR2: SEHNR and FQNEAQ (reference sequence). The CDR3 sequence is CASSSQGNTQYF. In nucleotides, the CDR3 is TGTGCCAGCAGCTCACAGGGAAATACGCAGTATTTT.

The J gene is TRBJ2-2, the V gene TRBV9; 10 nucleotides match TRBD1. V dropped 3 bases and J dropped 2; count of bases not matched to a gene: 4. Germline V gene lookup returns CDR1 SGDLS and CDR2 YYNGEE. The CDR3 totals 16 residues. The CDR3 bases are TGTGCCAGCAGCGCCGAGACAGGGGGCAACACCGGGGAGCTGTTTTTT. Encoded protein: CASSAETGGNTGELFF.

In DNA, the CDR3 is TGCGCCAGCAGCCAAGAACCCTCGGCGGGGGGCTTTTACGAGCAGTACTTC. This sequence encodes CASSQEPSAGGFYEQYF. This chain joins TRBV4-1 and TRBJ2-7, with 8 bases fitting TRBD2. CDR1 and CDR2 from the germline V gene are MGHRA and YSYEKL. The CDR3 covers 17 residues. V lost 0 bases to trimming and J lost 4 bases; unmatched junction nucleotides: 11.

The chain is built from TRBV19 and TRBJ2-6, with no clear D. The CDR3 runs 14 residues. Germline V gene data show CDR1 as LNHDA and CDR2 as SQIVND (reference sequence). The V gene lost 8 bases and the J gene lost 4 bases, with 12 bases spanning the gap. The CDR3 nucleotides read TGTGCCAGTCAGGAGCGCTCCGGGGCCAACGTCCTGACTTTC. Translated: CASQERSGANVLTF.

V is TRBV29-1 and J is TRBJ2-7; D gene ambiguous. Germline V lookup: CDR1 SQVTM, CDR2 ANQGSEA. This CDR3 has 12 amino acids. The V end was cut by 3 bases, the J end by 3 bases, with 9 bases between. CDR3 sequence (DNA): TGCAGCGTTGAGGTAACCCTCTACGAGCAGTACTTC. It codes for CSVEVTLYEQYF.

This clone was seen once. CDR3 in amino acids: CASSSRGTEAFF. The CDR3 DNA reads TGTGCCAGCAGCTCCAGGGGTACTGAAGCTTTCTTT. The chain recombines TRBV5-4 with TRBJ1-1; weak D call: TRBD1 (6 bases). V was clipped by 3 bases and J by 5 bases, with 8 bases between them. Germline CDR1 is SGHNT and CDR2 is YYREEE (reference sequence). The CDR3 runs 12 residues.

V and J are TRBV7-3 and TRBJ1-2; D not certain. Germline V CDR1 and CDR2: SGHTA, FQGTGA. V was clipped by 7 bases and J by 6 bases, with 21 bases between them. This CDR3 spans 15 amino acids. The CDR3 nucleotides read TGTGCCAGCACCTACTACGTGGAGGCGGCGGATGGCTACACCTTC. It is translated as CASTYYVEAADGYTF.

The rearrangement links TRBV12-2 to TRBJ1-5. TRBV12-2 is listed as a pseudogene. This CDR3 spans 15 amino acids. DNA for the CDR3: TGTGCAAGTCGCTCAGGCGGGAGACGCAATCAGCCCCAGCATTTT. Translation gives CASRSGGRRNQPQHF.

The V and J genes are TRBV4-1 and TRBJ2-7; maybe TRBD1 (5 bases). V lost 2 bases and J 0 bases, leaving 5 bases between the germline ends. Germline CDR1 reads MGHRA; CDR2 reads YSYEKL. CDR3 size: 13 residues. The CDR3 spells CASSQQGSYEQYF. CDR3 nucleotides: TGCGCCAGCAGCCAACAGGGCTCCTACGAGCAGTACTTC.

The rearrangement joins TRBV5-5 to TRBJ2-7; 12 bases fit TRBD1. CDR1 and CDR2 from the germline V gene are SGHKS and YYEKEE (reference sequence). The CDR3 consists of 17 residues. Trimming cost V 5 bases and J 6 bases; bases outside gene matches: 15. The DNA of the CDR3 is TGTGCCAGCAGAGGGACAGGGGGCTCTGCCGTTTTGGGCGAGCAGTACTTC. It is translated as CASRGTGGSAVLGEQYF.

This clone was found once. The V call is TRBV18, the J call TRBJ2-5, with D unclear. CDR1 is KGHSH and CDR2 is LQKENI in the germline V gene. Trimming stripped 3 bases from V and 0 bases from J, with 8 bases between. This CDR3 contains 14 residues. CDR3 region: CASSPDWNQETQYF. CDR3 bases: TGTGCCAGCTCACCCGACTGGAACCAAGAGACCCAGTACTTC.

The rearrangement uses TRBV5-1 and TRBJ1-5; D is uncertain. The V gene lost 6 bases and the J gene lost 6 bases, with 16 bases spanning the gap. In germline, CDR1 is SGHRS, CDR2 YFSETQ. This CDR3 has 14 residues. The CDR3 loop reads CASTVDGMTQPQHF. As DNA, the CDR3 is TGCGCCAGCACCGTGGATGGGATGACTCAGCCCCAGCATTTT.

The J gene is TRBJ1-1, the V gene TRBV4-2, with unresolved D. V was shortened by 1 base and J by 6 bases, with 15 bases between the two germline ends. The CDR3 runs to 15 residues. Germline CDR1 reads LGHNA; CDR2 reads YNFKEQ. In nucleotides, the CDR3 is TGTGCCAGCAGCCAAGTCAAGGAGGGTGAGGCTGAAGCTTTCTTT. This encodes CASSQVKEGEAEAFF.

The V call is TRBV9, the J call TRBJ2-1, with 14 bases matching TRBD2. Trimming removed 3 bases from V and 8 bases from J; junction bases left unmatched: 4. In germline, CDR1 is SGDLS, CDR2 YYNGEE. The CDR3 has 15 residues. CDR3 bases: TGTGCCAGCAGCGCGACTAGCGGGAGGGTTGATGAGCAGTTCTTC. As protein: CASSATSGRVDEQFF.

The chain links TRBV6-5 to TRBJ2-7; unclear D gene. V lost 0 bases and J 0 bases, leaving 3 bases between the germline ends. Looked up from germline, CDR1 is MNHEY and CDR2 is SVGAGI. CDR3 length: 13 residues. The CDR3 sequence: CASSYSSSYEQYF. CDR3 in DNA: TGTGCCAGCAGTTACTCGAGCTCCTACGAGCAGTACTTC.

This clone was counted a single time. The chain links TRBV7-6 to TRBJ2-5, with 9 nucleotides matching TRBD1. Looked up from germline, CDR1 is SGHVS and CDR2 is FNYEAQ. The J segment lost 4 bases and the V segment lost 2 bases, leaving 11 bases of the junction unmatched. The CDR3 extends over 17 amino acids. This CDR3 reads CASSLFRTGAAAETQYF. CDR3 bases: TGTGCCAGCAGCTTATTTAGGACAGGGGCCGCGGCAGAGACCCAGTACTTC.

The chain employs TRBV11-2 and TRBJ2-1; D unclear. V was clipped by 1 base and J by 9 bases, with 4 bases between them. CDR1 SGHAT and CDR2 FQNNGV come from the germline V gene. This CDR3 region has 11 residues. CDR3 DNA sequence: TGTGCCAGCAGCTTAGGGCGTGAGCAGTTCTTC. Its translation is CASSLGREQFF.

The chain links TRBV14 to TRBJ2-7, with D tentatively TRBD1 (6 bases). The germline V gene has CDR1 SGHDN and CDR2 FVKESK. The CDR3 totals 14 residues. Trimming removed 6 bases from V and 5 bases from J, with 17 bases in between. CDR3 residues: CASSVQGLIHEQYF. In nucleotides, the CDR3 is TGTGCCAGCAGTGTACAGGGTCTAATCCACGAGCAGTACTTC.

The chain is built from TRBV9 and TRBJ2-5, with D uncertain. The CDR3 is 14 amino acids. Trimming pared 0 bases from V and 1 base from J, leaving 7 bases between. Germline V gives CDR1 SGDLS, CDR2 YYNGEE. The CDR3 reads CASSVGRAQETQYF. The CDR3 DNA reads as TGTGCCAGCAGCGTAGGCCGGGCCCAAGAGACCCAGTACTTC.

This clone was seen more than once but under ten times. V usage is TRBV15 and J usage is TRBJ1-1; no firm D call. This CDR3 comprises 15 residues. Germline values: CDR1 LNHNV, CDR2 YYDKDF (reference sequence). The V end was cut by 0 bases, the J end by 3 bases, with 11 bases between. The CDR3 coding sequence is TGTGCCACCAGCAGAGAGGCGTATACGTACACTGAAGCTTTCTTT. This encodes CATSREAYTYTEAFF.

About this clone: Additional DNA sequences in this sample encode the identical CDR3. This chain uses TRBV29-1 with TRBJ2-7; tentatively, D is TRBD1 (6 bases). Trimming pared 6 bases from V and 6 bases from J, leaving 18 bases between. The CDR3 length is 13 residues. Germline V gene lookup returns CDR1 SQVTM and CDR2 ANQGSEA. The CDR3 DNA is TGCAGCGTGCGGGCAGGGGAGTTGGGCGAGCAGTACTTC. Encoded protein: CSVRAGELGEQYF.

The J gene is TRBJ1-1, the V gene TRBV28; D is perhaps TRBD1 (5 bases). The CDR3 consists of 13 residues. CDR1 and CDR2 from the germline V gene are MDHEN and SYDVKM. V lost 7 bases, J lost 7 bases, and 16 bases lay in between. Here the CDR3 reads CASKKPRDFEAFF. CDR3 sequence (DNA): TGTGCCAGCAAGAAACCTCGGGACTTTGAAGCTTTCTTT.

This clone appeared a few times. This sample also contains other DNA sequences that code for the same CDR3. This chain joins TRBV2 and TRBJ2-7; 8 nucleotides align to TRBD1. This CDR3 has 14 residues. CDR1 is SNHLY, CDR2 FYNNEI, per germline. V lost 5 bases to trimming and J lost 2 bases; unmatched junction nucleotides: 5. CDR3 in DNA: TGTGCCAGCAGTCCCTCCAGGGGGCCCTACGAGCAGTACTTC. It specifies CASSPSRGPYEQYF.

In regard to this clone: This sample also contains other DNA sequences that code for the same CDR3. This chain uses TRBV9 with TRBJ2-7; no clear D gene. V was trimmed by 0 bases and J by 3 bases, leaving 7 bases between them. Germline lookup yields CDR1 SGDLS and CDR2 YYNGEE. The CDR3 runs to 13 residues. Here the CDR3 DNA reads TGTGCCAGCAGCGTAGGAAGAGACTACGAGCAGTACTTC. It translates to CASSVGRDYEQYF.

The chain recombines TRBV27 with TRBJ2-7, with 9 bases identical to TRBD2. There are 17 residues in the CDR3. Trimming took 3 bases from V and 2 from J; bases not matched to a gene: 11. Looked up from germline, CDR1 is MNHEY and CDR2 is SMNVEV (reference sequence). The DNA for the CDR3 is TGTGCCAGCAGTTTCCTCCCCGGGACTAGCCCTACCTACGAGCAGTACTTC. Translated, it gives CASSFLPGTSPTYEQYF.

The sample holds many counts of this clone. The chain recombines TRBV27 with TRBJ2-2; D ambiguous. V was cut by 6 bases and J by 4 bases, with 12 bases left in between. In germline, CDR1 is MNHEY, CDR2 SMNVEV (reference sequence). CDR3 length equals 14 residues. CDR3 sequence (DNA): TGTGCCAGCAGGGATATCGAGATCACCGGGGAGCTGTTTTTT. Translation: CASRDIEITGELFF.

This chain links TRBV20-1 with TRBJ2-7; TRBD2 aligns across 9 bases. The V and J ends lost 5 bases and 6 bases, in that order; junction bases with no gene match: 2. This CDR3 region has 11 residues. The V gene's germline CDR1 is DFQATT and CDR2 SNEGSKA (reference sequence). The CDR3 sequence: CSAVAGVEQYF. CDR3 nucleotides: TGCAGTGCTGTAGCGGGAGTCGAGCAGTACTTC.